The 26 T cell receptor beta chains listed next were all sequenced from one sample in a study of blood T cell repertoires in COVID-19. Using immunoSEQ multiplex PCR, the repertoire was profiled, and TCRdb retains in-frame clones only, with some absent. The table has roughly 290,000 clones, around 90% seen once. Sequencing was performed on PBMCs or T cells enriched from blood (not recorded which). Receptor source: a woman in her late teens or twenties with acute COVID-19.

The V and J genes are TRBV10-2 and TRBJ1-5; D unclear. V lost 0 bases and J 5 bases, leaving 14 bases between the germline ends. Germline CDR1 is WSHSY and CDR2 is SAAADI. The CDR3 runs to 16 residues. The chain's CDR3 is CASSESKQTFDQPQHF. The DNA of the CDR3 is TGCGCCAGCAGTGAGTCGAAACAGACCTTTGATCAGCCCCAGCATTTT.

V is TRBV5-6 and J is TRBJ2-7; possible D gene TRBD2, 6 bases. V was shortened by 1 base and J by 4 bases, with 6 bases between the two germline ends. This CDR3 contains 12 residues. CDR1 SGHDT and CDR2 YYEEEE come from the germline V gene. The CDR3 DNA reads TGTGCCAGCAGCTTGCGGGGGTACGAGCAGTACTTC. The encoded protein is CASSLRGYEQYF.

V usage is TRBV10-1 and J usage is TRBJ2-7, with 7 bases fitting TRBD1. Trimming removed 2 bases from V and 3 bases from J; junction bases left unmatched: 10. Per the germline V gene, CDR1 is WNHNN and CDR2 is SYGVQD (reference sequence). This CDR3 region has 16 residues. This CDR3 reads CASSEETGTVDYEQYF. The CDR3 DNA sequence: TGCGCCAGCAGTGAGGAGACCGGGACAGTGGACTACGAGCAGTACTTC.

The chain uses TRBV19 and TRBJ2-2; 7 bases map to TRBD1. Germline V gene data show CDR1 as LNHDA and CDR2 as SQIVND (reference sequence). CDR3 length: 14 residues. Trimming took 4 bases from V and 3 from J; bases not matched to a gene: 2. The CDR3 DNA sequence: TGTGCCAGTAGTACGACAGGGCACACCGGGGAGCTGTTTTTT. Translated, it gives CASSTTGHTGELFF.

The chain couples TRBV10-2 to TRBJ1-4; D is unclear. Trimming removed 2 bases at V and 7 bases at J, with 14 bases between. CDR1 WSHSY and CDR2 SAAADI come from the germline V gene. The CDR3 has 15 amino acids. This CDR3 is CASSEPGLAAEKLFF. CDR3 sequence (DNA): TGCGCCAGCAGTGAGCCGGGTCTCGCGGCTGAAAAACTGTTTTTT.

The chain couples TRBV27 to TRBJ1-5; 7 bases line up with TRBD1. With V trimmed by 5 bases and J by 1 base, 8 bases remained unmatched. The CDR3 has 16 residues. CDR1 is MNHEY and CDR2 is SMNVEV in the germline V gene (reference sequence). CDR3 in DNA: TGTGCCAGCAGTGCCACAGGGGTTGTGAGCAATCAGCCCCAGCATTTT. Translation gives CASSATGVVSNQPQHF.

This chain joins TRBV28 and TRBJ2-2; 8 nucleotides agree with TRBD2. Germline V lookup: CDR1 MDHEN, CDR2 SYDVKM. V shed 8 bases and J 5 bases; nucleotides not matched to a gene: 16. The CDR3 loop spans 17 amino acids. The CDR3 sequence: CASRGLWREVRTGELFF. In DNA form, the CDR3 reads TGTGCCAGCCGGGGGTTATGGCGGGAGGTGCGAACCGGGGAGCTGTTTTTT. Using reference TRBV28 and TRBJ2-2 for the parts outside the CDR3, the full variable domain is DVKVTQSSRYLVKRTGEKVFLECVQDMDHENMFWYRQDPGLGLRLIYFSYDVKMKEKGDIPEGYSVSREKKERFSLILESASTNQTSMYLCASRGLWREVRTGELFFGEGSRLTVL.

The chain joins TRBV29-1 to TRBJ1-1; no definite D call. V was shortened by 1 base and J by 4 bases, with 13 bases between the two germline ends. CDR3 length: 14 amino acids. Germline CDR1 is SQVTM and CDR2 is ANQGSEA. The CDR3 region is CSVEGRTDFTEAFF. The CDR3 nucleotides are TGCAGCGTTGAAGGTCGTACGGACTTCACTGAAGCTTTCTTT.

The rearrangement joins TRBV27 to TRBJ2-7, with 9 bases matching TRBD1. CDR1 and CDR2 from the germline V gene are MNHEY and SMNVEV (reference sequence). The V gene end was trimmed by 7 bases and the J gene end by 6 bases; junction bases not matched to a gene: 10. The CDR3 is 14 residues long. CDR3 in DNA: TGTGCCAGCACCCGACAGGGGGGGACCGGCGAGCAGTACTTC. Translating gives CASTRQGGTGEQYF.

This chain joins TRBV5-5 and TRBJ2-4; 7 nucleotides line up with TRBD2. V gave up 6 bases and J gave up 1 base; unmatched junction bases: 10. Germline CDR1 is SGHKS and CDR2 is YYEKEE (reference sequence). The CDR3 is made up of 16 amino acids. The CDR3, as DNA: TGTGCCAGCACCCTTGGGGGGACTACCGCCAAAAACATTCAGTACTTC. Translating it yields CASTLGGTTAKNIQYF.

This chain joins TRBV14 and TRBJ2-5; 12 nucleotides line up with TRBD2. This CDR3 is built from 20 residues. CDR1 and CDR2 from the germline V gene are SGHDN and FVKESK. The trim removed 3 bases at V and 2 bases at J, leaving 16 bases unmatched. CDR3 nucleotides: TGTGCCAGCAGCCACCGACCTAGCGGGAGGGTCCTCTACGATCAAGAGACCCAGTACTTC. Its translation is CASSHRPSGRVLYDQETQYF. Complete variable domain (other parts from reference TRBV14 and TRBJ2-5): EAGVTQFPSHSVIEKGQTVTLRCDPISGHDNLYWYRRVMGKEIKFLLHFVKESKQDESGMPNNRFLAERTGGTYSTLKVQPAELEDSGVYFCASSHRPSGRVLYDQETQYFGPGTRLLVL.

The rearrangement links TRBV7-9 to TRBJ2-5, with 7 bases matching TRBD2. Unmatched junction bases numbered 11, after V lost 2 bases and J lost 5 bases. This CDR3 contains 16 residues. Per the germline V gene, CDR1 is SEHNR and CDR2 is FQNEAQ (reference sequence). CDR3 nucleotides: TGTGCCAGCAGCTTAAGTCGGGACTACCCACGGGAGACCCAGTACTTC. Translation: CASSLSRDYPRETQYF.

This chain joins TRBV28 and TRBJ1-1; no clear D. Germline lookup yields CDR1 MDHEN and CDR2 SYDVKM. The V end lost 3 bases, the J end lost 4 bases, and 12 bases lay between the germline ends. The CDR3 loop spans 14 amino acids. CDR3 in DNA: TGTGCCAGCAGTTTTGTAGGGAGCGGCACTGAAGCTTTCTTT. Protein: CASSFVGSGTEAFF.

This clone was found once. The rearrangement links TRBV6-5 to TRBJ2-2; D is possibly TRBD1 (5 bases). The CDR3 runs 15 residues. Trimming cost V 5 bases and J 3 bases, with 13 bases left between them. Per the germline V gene, CDR1 is MNHEY and CDR2 is SVGAGI. The CDR3 region is CASSLSQGYTGELFF. CDR3 bases: TGTGCCAGCAGTCTATCCCAGGGTTACACCGGGGAGCTGTTTTTT.

The chain is built from TRBV2 and TRBJ2-5, with D uncertain. Germline assignment: CDR1 SNHLY and CDR2 FYNNEI. With 1 base removed from V and 2 bases from J, the gap between germline ends came to 11 bases. This CDR3 is built from 15 residues. The CDR3 DNA reads as TGTGCCAGCAGTGAAGGGTTGAACAGTCAAGAGACCCAGTACTTC. Protein: CASSEGLNSQETQYF. The full variable domain, its missing parts supplied by reference TRBV2 and TRBJ2-5, is EPEVTQTPSHQVTQMGQEVILRCVPISNHLYFYWYRQILGQKVEFLVSFYNNEISEKSEIFDDQFSVERPDGSNFTLKIRSTKLEDSAMYFCASSEGLNSQETQYFGPGTRLLVL.

V is TRBV14 and J is TRBJ1-1, with no clear D. The CDR3 consists of 14 residues. In germline, CDR1 is SGHDN, CDR2 FVKESK. Trimming stripped 4 bases from V and 0 bases from J, with 9 bases between. CDR3 loop: CASSPSAVNTEAFF. The CDR3 bases are TGTGCCAGCAGCCCCTCGGCGGTGAACACTGAAGCTTTCTTT.

The chain couples TRBV2 to TRBJ2-5, with 7 nucleotides matching TRBD2. The CDR3 loop spans 15 amino acids. In germline, CDR1 is SNHLY, CDR2 FYNNEI. J gave up 4 bases and V 6 bases, and 11 bases lay outside the gene matches. CDR3 in amino acids: CASRGRAGVGETQYF. As DNA, the CDR3 is TGTGCCAGCAGGGGGAGGGCGGGAGTCGGAGAGACCCAGTACTTC.

CDR3 nucleotides: TGTGCCAGCAGCTCATACGGGGCAGATACGCAGTATTTT. Encoded protein: CASSSYGADTQYF. The chain joins TRBV7-6 to TRBJ2-3, with D maybe TRBD2 (5 bases). The CDR3 length is 13 residues. Per the germline V gene, CDR1 is SGHVS and CDR2 is FNYEAQ. Deletions cut 4 bases from V and 4 bases from J, with 9 bases between. The entire variable domain, with the rest obtained from reference TRBV7-6 and TRBJ2-3, is as follows: GAGVSQSPRYKVTKRGQDVALRCDPISGHVSLYWYRQALGQGPEFLTYFNYEAQQDKSGLPNDRFSAERPEGSISTLTIQRTEQRDSAMYRCASSSYGADTQYFGPGTRLTVL.

The CDR3 loop reads CASSPDRAGNGYTF. The CDR3 bases are TGTGCCAGCAGTCCGGACAGGGCAGGGAATGGCTACACCTTC. The rearrangement links TRBV27 to TRBJ1-2, with 8 bases aligning to TRBD1. V dropped 5 bases and J dropped 6; count of bases not matched to a gene: 8. The length of the CDR3 is 14 residues. Germline loops: CDR1 MNHEY, CDR2 SMNVEV (reference sequence).

This clone was seen more than once but under ten times. The V gene is TRBV10-3, the J gene TRBJ1-4, with D unclear. V lost 10 bases to trimming and J lost 8 bases, with 17 bases between them. The CDR3 runs to 13 residues. The germline V gene has CDR1 ENHRY and CDR2 SYGVKD. The CDR3 reads CATQEGDGEKLFF. CDR3 coding DNA: TGTGCCACCCAAGAGGGAGATGGGGAAAAACTGTTTTTT.

The V call is TRBV29-1, the J call TRBJ1-2; 8 bases map to TRBD1. CDR1 SQVTM and CDR2 ANQGSEA come from the germline V gene. The ends lost 4 bases at V and 5 bases at J; junction bases unmatched: 9. CDR3 length equals 14 residues. CDR3: CSVVKERTGYGYTF. CDR3 nucleotide sequence: TGCAGCGTTGTTAAAGAGAGGACAGGGTATGGCTACACCTTC.

The chain carries TRBV7-9 and TRBJ1-4, with 10 bases aligning to TRBD1. V dropped 4 bases and J dropped 8; count of bases not matched to a gene: 10. The CDR3 extends over 16 amino acids. Looked up from germline, CDR1 is SEHNR and CDR2 is FQNEAQ (reference sequence). The CDR3 DNA follows: TGTGCCAGCAGCTCGTTAAGGGACAGGGGAGGAGAAAAACTGTTTTTT. Its protein product is CASSSLRDRGGEKLFF.

The V and J genes are TRBV4-1 and TRBJ1-3; TRBD1 might be the D (5 bases). From germline, CDR1 is MGHRA and CDR2 YSYEKL. The CDR3 contains 16 residues. Trimming took 1 base from V and 7 from J, leaving 17 bases between them. CDR3 amino acids: CASSQAAAGSWNTIYF. In DNA form, the CDR3 reads TGCGCCAGCAGCCAAGCGGCGGCAGGGTCCTGGAACACCATATATTTT.

This chain connects TRBV7-9 to TRBJ2-4; 7 bases align to TRBD2. This CDR3 spans 17 amino acids. Looked up from germline, CDR1 is SEHNR and CDR2 is FQNEAQ (reference sequence). J lost 3 bases, V lost 2 bases, and 10 bases had no gene match. CDR3 amino acids: CASSLMASSGDKNIQYF. In nucleotides, the CDR3 is TGTGCCAGCAGCTTAATGGCCTCTAGCGGAGACAAAAACATTCAGTACTTC.

The V gene is TRBV30, the J gene TRBJ2-1, with TRBD1 matching over 8 bases. Unmatched junction bases numbered 4, after V lost 2 bases and J lost 1 base. Germline CDR1 and CDR2: GTSNPN and SVGIG (reference sequence). This CDR3 has 15 amino acids. The CDR3 DNA follows: TGTGCCTGGAGTTTAGGACAGGGTTCCTACAATGAGCAGTTCTTC. Its translation is CAWSLGQGSYNEQFF.

V and J are TRBV7-9 and TRBJ2-2; TRBD2 matches 15 bases. V lost 3 bases, J lost 4 bases, and 9 bases stayed unmatched. Germline CDR1 is SEHNR and CDR2 is FQNEAQ (reference sequence). The CDR3 length is 19 residues. Written as DNA, the CDR3 is TGTGCCAGCAGCTTCCCAGGACTAGCGGGAGGGCTTCTCACCGGGGAGCTGTTTTTT. Residues: CASSFPGLAGGLLTGELFF.